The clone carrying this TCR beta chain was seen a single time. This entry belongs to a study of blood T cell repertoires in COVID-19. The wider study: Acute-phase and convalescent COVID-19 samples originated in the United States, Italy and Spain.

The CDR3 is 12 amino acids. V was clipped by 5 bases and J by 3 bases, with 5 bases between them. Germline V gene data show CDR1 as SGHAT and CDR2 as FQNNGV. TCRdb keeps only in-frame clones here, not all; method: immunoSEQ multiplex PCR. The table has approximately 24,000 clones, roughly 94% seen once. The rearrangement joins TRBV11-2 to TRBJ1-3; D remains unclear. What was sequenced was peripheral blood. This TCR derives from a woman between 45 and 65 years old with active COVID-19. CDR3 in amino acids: CASSLRGNTIYF. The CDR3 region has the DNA TGTGCCAGCAGCCTGCGTGGAAACACCATATATTTT.